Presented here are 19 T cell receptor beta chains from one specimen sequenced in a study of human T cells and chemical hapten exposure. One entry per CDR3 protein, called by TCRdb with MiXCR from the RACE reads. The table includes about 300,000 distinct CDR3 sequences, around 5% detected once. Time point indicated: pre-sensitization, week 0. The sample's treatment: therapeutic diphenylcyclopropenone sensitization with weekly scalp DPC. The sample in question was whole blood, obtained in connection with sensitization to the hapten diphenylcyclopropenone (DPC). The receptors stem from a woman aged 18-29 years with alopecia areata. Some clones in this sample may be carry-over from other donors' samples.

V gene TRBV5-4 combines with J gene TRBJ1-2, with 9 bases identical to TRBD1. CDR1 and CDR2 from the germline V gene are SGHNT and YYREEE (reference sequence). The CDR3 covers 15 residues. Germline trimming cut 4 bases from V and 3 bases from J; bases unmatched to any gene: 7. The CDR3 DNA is TGTGCCAGCAGCGCGATACAGGGGGCGGACTATGGCTACACCTTC. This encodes CASSAIQGADYGYTF.

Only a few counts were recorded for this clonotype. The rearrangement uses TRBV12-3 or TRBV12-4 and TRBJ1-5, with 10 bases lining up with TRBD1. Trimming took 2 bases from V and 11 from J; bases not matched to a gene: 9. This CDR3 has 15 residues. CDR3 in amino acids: CASSLSTGGREAQHF. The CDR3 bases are TGTGCCAGCAGTTTATCGACAGGGGGCCGAGAAGCCCAGCATTTT.

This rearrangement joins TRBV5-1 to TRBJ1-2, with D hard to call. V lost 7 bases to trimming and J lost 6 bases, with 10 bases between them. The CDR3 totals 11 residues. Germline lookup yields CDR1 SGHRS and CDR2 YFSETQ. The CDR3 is CASRGVHGYTF. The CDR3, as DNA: TGCGCCAGCCGAGGAGTGCATGGCTACACCTTC. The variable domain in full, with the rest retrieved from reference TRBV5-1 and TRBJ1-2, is KAGVTQTPRYLIKTRGQQVTLSCSPISGHRSVSWYQQTPGQGLQFLFEYFSETQRNKGNFPGRFSGRQFSNSRSEMNVSTLELGDSALYLCASRGVHGYTFGSGTRLTVV.

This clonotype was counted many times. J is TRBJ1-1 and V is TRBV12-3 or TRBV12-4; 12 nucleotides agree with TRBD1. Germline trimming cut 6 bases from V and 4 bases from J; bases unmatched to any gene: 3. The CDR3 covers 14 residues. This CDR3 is CASREGQGATEAFF. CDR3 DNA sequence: TGTGCCAGCAGGGAGGGACAGGGGGCCACTGAAGCTTTCTTT.

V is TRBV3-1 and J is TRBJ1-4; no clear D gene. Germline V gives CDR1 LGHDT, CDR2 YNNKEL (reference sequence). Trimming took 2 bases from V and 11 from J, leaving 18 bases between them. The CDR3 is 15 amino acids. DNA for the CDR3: TGTGCCAGCAGCCAAAGGTCGACCGACCGGCGGAAACTGTTTTTT. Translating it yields CASSQRSTDRRKLFF.

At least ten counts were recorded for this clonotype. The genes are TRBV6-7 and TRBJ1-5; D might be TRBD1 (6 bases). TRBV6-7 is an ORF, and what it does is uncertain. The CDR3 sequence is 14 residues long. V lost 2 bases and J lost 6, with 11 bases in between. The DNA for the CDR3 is TGTGCCAGCAGTTACGAGGGGGTAAGTCAGCCCCAGCATTTT. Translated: CASSYEGVSQPQHF.

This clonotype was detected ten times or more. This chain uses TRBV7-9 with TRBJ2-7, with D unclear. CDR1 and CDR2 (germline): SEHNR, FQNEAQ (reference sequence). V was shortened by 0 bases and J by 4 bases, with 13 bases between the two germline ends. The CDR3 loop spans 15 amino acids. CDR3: CASSLALRQPYEQYF. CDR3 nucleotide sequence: TGTGCCAGCAGCTTAGCGCTAAGGCAGCCTTACGAGCAGTACTTC.

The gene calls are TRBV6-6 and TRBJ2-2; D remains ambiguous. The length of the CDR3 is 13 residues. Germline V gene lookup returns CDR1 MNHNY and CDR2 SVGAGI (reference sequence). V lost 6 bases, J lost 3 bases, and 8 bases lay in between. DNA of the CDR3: TGTGCCAGCAGCCATGAATACACCGGGGAGCTGTTTTTT. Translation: CASSHEYTGELFF.

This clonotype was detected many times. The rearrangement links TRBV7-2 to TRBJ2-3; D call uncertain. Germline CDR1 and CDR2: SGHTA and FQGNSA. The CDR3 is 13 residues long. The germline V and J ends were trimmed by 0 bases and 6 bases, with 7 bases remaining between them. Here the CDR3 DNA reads TGTGCCAGCAGCTTAGCGGGCATGGATACGCAGTATTTT. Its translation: CASSLAGMDTQYF.

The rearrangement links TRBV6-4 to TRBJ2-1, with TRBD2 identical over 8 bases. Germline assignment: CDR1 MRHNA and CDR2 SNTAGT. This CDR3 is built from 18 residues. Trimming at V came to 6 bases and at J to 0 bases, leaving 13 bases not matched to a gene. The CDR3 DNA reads TGTGCCAGCAGCCTCGACCCTAGCGGGTTTAGCTCCTACAATGAGCAGTTCTTC. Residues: CASSLDPSGFSSYNEQFF.

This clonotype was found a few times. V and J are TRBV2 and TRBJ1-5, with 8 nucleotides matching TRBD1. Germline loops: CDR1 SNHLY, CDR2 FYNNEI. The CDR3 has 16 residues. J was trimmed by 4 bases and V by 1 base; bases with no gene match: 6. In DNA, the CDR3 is TGTGCCAGCAGTGAAGGGGCCCAGGGGGCAAATCAGCCCCAGCATTTT. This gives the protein CASSEGAQGANQPQHF.

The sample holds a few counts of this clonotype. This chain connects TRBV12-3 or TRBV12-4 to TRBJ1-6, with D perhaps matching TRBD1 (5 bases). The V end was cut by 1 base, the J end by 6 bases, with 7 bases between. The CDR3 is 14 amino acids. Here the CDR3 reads CASSLDGGNSPLHF. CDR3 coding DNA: TGTGCCAGCAGTTTAGACGGGGGTAATTCACCCCTCCACTTT.

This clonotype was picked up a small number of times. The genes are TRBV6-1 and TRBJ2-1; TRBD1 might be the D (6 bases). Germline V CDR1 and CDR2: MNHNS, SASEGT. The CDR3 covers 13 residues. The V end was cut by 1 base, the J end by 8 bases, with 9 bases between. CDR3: CASSEEGVYEQFF. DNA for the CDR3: TGTGCCAGCAGTGAAGAGGGGGTATATGAGCAGTTCTTC.

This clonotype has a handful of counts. The chain's CDR3 is CASSLAGANEQFF. The CDR3 nucleotides read TGTGCCAGCAGCTTAGCCGGGGCTAATGAGCAGTTCTTC. V usage is TRBV7-2 and J usage is TRBJ2-1; D may correspond to TRBD1 or TRBD2 (5 bases each). CDR1 is SGHTA and CDR2 is FQGNSA in the germline V gene. This CDR3 has 13 amino acids. Trimming removed 0 bases at V and 7 bases at J, with 7 bases between.

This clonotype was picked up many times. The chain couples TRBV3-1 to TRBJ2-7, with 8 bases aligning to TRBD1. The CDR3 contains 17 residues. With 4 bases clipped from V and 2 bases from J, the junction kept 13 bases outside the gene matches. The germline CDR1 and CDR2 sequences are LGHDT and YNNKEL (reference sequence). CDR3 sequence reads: CASSPTTGTGITYEQYF. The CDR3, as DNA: TGTGCCAGCAGCCCCACGACCGGGACAGGTATAACCTACGAGCAGTACTTC.

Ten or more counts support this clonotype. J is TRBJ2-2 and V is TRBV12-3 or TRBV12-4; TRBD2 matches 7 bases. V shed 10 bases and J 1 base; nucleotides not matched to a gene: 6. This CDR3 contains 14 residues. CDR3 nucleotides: TGTGCCACCCTGCCTAGCGGGAACACCGGGGAGCTGTTTTTT. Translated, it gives CATLPSGNTGELFF.

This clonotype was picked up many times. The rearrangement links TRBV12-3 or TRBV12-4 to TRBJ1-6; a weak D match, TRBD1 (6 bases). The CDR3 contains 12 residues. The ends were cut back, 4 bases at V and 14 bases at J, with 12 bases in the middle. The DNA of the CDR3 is TGTGCCAGCAGTTCAGGGGAAAGGGCCCTCCACTTT. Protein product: CASSSGERALHF.

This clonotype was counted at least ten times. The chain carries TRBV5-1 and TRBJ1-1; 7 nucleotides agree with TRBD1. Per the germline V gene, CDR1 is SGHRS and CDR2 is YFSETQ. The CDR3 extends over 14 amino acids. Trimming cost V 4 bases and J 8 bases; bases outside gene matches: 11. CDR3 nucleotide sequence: TGCGCCAGCAGCGTTGGTCAGGGGGGCAGAGAAGCTTTCTTT. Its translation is CASSVGQGGREAFF.

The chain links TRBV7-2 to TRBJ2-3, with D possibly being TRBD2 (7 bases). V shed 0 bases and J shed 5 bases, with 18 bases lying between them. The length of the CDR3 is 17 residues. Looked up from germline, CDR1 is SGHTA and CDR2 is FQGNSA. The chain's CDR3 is CASSLALRGGRGDTQYF. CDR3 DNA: TGTGCCAGCAGCTTAGCGTTGAGGGGGGGCCGGGGAGATACGCAGTATTTT.